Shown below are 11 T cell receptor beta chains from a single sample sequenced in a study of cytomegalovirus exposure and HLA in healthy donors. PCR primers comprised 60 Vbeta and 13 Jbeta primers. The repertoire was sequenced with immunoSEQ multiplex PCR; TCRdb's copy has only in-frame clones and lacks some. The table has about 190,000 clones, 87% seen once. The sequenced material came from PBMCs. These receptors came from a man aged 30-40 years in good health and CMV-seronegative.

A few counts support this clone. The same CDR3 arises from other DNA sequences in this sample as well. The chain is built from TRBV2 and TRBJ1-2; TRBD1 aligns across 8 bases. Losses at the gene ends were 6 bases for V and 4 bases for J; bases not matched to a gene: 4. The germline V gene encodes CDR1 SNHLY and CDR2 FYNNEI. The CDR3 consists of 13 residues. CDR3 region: CASRTGATYGYTF. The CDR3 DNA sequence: TGTGCCAGCAGGACAGGGGCGACCTATGGCTACACCTTC.

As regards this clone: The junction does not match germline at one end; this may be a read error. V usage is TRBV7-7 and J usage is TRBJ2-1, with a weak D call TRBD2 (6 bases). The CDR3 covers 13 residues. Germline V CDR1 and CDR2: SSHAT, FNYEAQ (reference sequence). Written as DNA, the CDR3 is TGTGCTAGCAGCTTCCTCGGAGGTGCGGGACAGTTCTTC. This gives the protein CASSFLGGAGQFF.

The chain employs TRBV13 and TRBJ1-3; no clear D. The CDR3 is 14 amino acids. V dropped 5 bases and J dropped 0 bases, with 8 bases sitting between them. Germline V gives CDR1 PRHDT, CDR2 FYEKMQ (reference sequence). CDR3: CASSPQDSGNTIYF. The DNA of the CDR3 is TGTGCCAGCAGCCCTCAGGACTCTGGAAACACCATATATTTT.

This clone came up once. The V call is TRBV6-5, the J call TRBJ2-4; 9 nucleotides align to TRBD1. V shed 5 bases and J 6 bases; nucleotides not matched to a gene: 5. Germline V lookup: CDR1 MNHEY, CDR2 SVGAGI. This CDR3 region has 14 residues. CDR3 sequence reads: CASSPGQGTNIQYF. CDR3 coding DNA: TGTGCCAGCAGTCCGGGACAGGGTACAAACATTCAGTACTTC.

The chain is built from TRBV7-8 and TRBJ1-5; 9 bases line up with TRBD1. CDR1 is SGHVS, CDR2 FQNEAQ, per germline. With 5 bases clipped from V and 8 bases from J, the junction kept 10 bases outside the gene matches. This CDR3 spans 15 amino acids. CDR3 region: CASSTRDRASEPQHF. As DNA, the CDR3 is TGTGCCAGCAGCACACGGGACAGGGCGAGTGAGCCCCAGCATTTT.

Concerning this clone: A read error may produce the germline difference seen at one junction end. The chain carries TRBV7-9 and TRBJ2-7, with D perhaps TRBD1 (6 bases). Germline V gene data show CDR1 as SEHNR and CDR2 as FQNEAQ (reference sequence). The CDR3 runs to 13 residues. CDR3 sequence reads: CSSSTGTTYEQYF. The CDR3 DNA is TGTTCCAGCAGCACAGGGACAACCTACGAGCAGTACTTC.

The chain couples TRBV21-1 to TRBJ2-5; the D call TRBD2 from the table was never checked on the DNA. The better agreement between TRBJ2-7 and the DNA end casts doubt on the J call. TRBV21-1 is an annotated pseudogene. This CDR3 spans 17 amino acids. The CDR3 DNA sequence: TGTGCCAGCAGCAGGGCTATGGACACCGGGAGCTCCTACGAGCAGTACTTC. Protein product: CASSRAMDTGSSYEQYF.

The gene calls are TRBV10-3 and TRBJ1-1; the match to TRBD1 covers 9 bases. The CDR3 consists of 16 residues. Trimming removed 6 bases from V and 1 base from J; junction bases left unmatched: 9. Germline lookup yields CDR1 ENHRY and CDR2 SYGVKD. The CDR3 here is CAISGQEGQGNTEAFF. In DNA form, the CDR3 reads TGTGCCATCAGCGGTCAAGAGGGACAGGGGAACACTGAAGCTTTCTTT.

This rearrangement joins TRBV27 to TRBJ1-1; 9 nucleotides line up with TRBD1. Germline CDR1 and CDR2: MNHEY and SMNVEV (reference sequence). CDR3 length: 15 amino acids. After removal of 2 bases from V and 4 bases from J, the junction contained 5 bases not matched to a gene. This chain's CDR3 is CASSLRTGVGTEAFF. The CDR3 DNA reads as TGTGCCAGCAGTTTAAGGACAGGGGTTGGCACTGAAGCTTTCTTT.

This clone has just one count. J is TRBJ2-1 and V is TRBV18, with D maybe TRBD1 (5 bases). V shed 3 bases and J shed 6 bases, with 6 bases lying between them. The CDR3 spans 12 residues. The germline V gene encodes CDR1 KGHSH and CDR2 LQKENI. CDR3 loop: CASSPQGNEQFF. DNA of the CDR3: TGTGCCAGCTCACCCCAGGGCAATGAGCAGTTCTTC.

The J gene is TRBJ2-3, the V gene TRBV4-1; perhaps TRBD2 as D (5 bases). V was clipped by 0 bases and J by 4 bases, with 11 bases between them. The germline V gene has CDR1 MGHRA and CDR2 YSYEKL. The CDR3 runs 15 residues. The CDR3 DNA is TGCGCCAGCAGCCAAGAGAGGGTTGTTTCAGATACGCAGTATTTT. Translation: CASSQERVVSDTQYF.